This T cell receptor (beta chain) comes out of a study of OX40 agonist ivuxolimab in advanced cancers. Looking at the study overall: Intravenous ivuxolimab at 0.01 to 10 mg/kg was given to patients every 2 weeks. Dose-escalation patients suffered from hepatocellular carcinoma, melanoma, renal cell or head and neck cancer. The mean age was about 57 years, ranging from roughly 23 to 80, with more than 70% of participants male.

Trimming removed 0 bases from V and 3 bases from J, with 4 bases in between. Germline V CDR1 and CDR2: MGHRA, YSYEKL. This CDR3 comprises 13 residues. On this clone itself: The antigen remains unidentified.

General study findings and limits: CD4+ T cells averaged fewer expanded clones than CD8+ T cells.

Method: immunoSEQ multiplex PCR; TCRdb's copy keeps in-frame clones and lacks some. The sample lists approximately 15,000 clones, 85% to 90% occurring once. The chain carries TRBV4-1 and TRBJ2-3; unclear D gene. The receptor was isolated from an adult with an advanced solid tumor such as melanoma, head and neck, liver or kidney cancer. Sequenced here: CD4+ or CD8+ T cells sorted from blood, sampled in a trial of the OX40 agonist ivuxolimab. The CDR3: CASSQDRTDTQYF. For the CDR3, the DNA is TGCGCCAGCAGCCAAGATAGGACAGATACGCAGTATTTT.